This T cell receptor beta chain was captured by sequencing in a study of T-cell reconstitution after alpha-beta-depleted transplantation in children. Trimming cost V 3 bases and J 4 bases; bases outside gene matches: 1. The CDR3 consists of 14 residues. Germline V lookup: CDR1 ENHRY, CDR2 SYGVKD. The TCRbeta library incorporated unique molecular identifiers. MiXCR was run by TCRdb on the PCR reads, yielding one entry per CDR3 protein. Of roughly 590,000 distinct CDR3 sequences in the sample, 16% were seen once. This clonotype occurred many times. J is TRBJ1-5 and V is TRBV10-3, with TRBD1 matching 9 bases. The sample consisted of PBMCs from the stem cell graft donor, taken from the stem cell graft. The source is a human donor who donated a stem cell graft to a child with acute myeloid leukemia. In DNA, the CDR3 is TGTGCCATCAGTGAACAGGGGGCAAATCAGCCCCAGCATTTT. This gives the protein CAISEQGANQPQHF.